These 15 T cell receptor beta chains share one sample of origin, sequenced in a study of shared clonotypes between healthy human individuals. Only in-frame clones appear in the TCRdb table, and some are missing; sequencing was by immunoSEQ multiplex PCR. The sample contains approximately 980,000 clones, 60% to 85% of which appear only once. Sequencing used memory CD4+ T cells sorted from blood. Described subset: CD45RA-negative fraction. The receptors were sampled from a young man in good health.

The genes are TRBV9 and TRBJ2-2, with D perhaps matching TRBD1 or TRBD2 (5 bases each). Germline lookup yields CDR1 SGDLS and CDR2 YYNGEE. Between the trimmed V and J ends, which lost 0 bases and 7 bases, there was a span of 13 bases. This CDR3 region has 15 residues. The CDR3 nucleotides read TGTGCCAGCAGCGTAGGAGGGGCCCTCGTCGGGGAGCTGTTTTTT. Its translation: CASSVGGALVGELFF.

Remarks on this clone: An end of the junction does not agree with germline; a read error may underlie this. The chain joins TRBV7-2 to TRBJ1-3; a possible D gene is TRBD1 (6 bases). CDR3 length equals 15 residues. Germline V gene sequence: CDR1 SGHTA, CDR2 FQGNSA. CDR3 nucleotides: TGTGCCAGCAGTCCCCCGGGGGGCTCTCGAAACACCATATATTTT. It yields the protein CASSPPGGSRNTIYF. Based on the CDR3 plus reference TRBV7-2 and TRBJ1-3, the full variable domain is GAGVSQSPSNKVTEKGKDVELRCDPISGHTALYWYRQSLGQGLEFLIYFQGNSAPDKSGLPSDRFSAERTGGSVSTLTIQRTQQEDSAVYLCASSPPGGSRNTIYFGEGSWLTVV.

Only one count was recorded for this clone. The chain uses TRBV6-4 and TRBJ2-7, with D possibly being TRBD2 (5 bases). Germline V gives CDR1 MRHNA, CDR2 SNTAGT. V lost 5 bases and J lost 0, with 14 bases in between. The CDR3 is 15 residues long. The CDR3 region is CASSRRYSFSYEQYF. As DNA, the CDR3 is TGTGCCAGCAGTAGGAGGTACAGCTTCTCCTACGAGCAGTACTTC.

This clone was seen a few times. CDR3 sequence reads: CASSGRQANTEAFF. As DNA, the CDR3 is TGTGCCAGCAGCGGTCGACAAGCGAACACTGAAGCTTTCTTT. J is TRBJ1-1 and V is TRBV2, with no clear D. Between the trimmed V and J ends, which lost 6 bases and 1 base, there was a span of 12 bases. Germline V gene data show CDR1 as SNHLY and CDR2 as FYNNEI. This CDR3 is built from 14 residues.

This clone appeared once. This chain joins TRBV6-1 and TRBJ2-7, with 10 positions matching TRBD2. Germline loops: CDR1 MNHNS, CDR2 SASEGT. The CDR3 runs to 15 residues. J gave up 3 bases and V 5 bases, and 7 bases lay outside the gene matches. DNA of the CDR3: TGTGCCAGCAGTAGGTGGGCTAGCGGGGGCTACGAGCAGTACTTC. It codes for CASSRWASGGYEQYF.

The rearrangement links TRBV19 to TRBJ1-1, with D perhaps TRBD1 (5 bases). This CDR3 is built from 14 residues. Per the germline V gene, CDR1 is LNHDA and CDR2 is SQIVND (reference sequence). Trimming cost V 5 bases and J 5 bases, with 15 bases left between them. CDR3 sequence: CASSSGGGSTEAFF. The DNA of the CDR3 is TGTGCCAGTAGTTCGGGGGGAGGGTCTACTGAAGCTTTCTTT.

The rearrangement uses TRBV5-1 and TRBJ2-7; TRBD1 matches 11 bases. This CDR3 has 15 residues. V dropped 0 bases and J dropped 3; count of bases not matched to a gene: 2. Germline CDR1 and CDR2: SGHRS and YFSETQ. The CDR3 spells CASSLAGTGGYEQYF. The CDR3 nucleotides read TGCGCCAGCAGCTTGGCAGGGACAGGGGGCTACGAGCAGTACTTC.

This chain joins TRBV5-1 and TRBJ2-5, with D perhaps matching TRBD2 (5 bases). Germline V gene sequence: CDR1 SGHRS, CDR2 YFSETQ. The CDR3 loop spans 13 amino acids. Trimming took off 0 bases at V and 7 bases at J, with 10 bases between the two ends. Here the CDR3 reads CASSLGELGTQYF. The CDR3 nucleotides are TGCGCCAGCAGCTTGGGGGAGTTAGGGACCCAGTACTTC.

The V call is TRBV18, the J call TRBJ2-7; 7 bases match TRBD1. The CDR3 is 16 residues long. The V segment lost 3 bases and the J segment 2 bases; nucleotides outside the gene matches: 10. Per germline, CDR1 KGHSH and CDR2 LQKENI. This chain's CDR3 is CASSPIGGPGPYEQYF. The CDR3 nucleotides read TGTGCCAGCTCACCCATAGGGGGCCCGGGGCCCTACGAGCAGTACTTC.

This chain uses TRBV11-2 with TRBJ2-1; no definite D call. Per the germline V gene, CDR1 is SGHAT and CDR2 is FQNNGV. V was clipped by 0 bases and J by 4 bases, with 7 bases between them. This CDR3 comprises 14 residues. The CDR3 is CASSLERIYNEQFF. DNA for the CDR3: TGTGCCAGCAGCTTAGAGAGGATTTACAATGAGCAGTTCTTC.

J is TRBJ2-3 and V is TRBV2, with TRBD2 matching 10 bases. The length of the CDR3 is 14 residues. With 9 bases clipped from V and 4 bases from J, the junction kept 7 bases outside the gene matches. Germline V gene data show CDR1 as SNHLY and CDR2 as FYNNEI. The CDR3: CARRIAGGADTQYF. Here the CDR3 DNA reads TGTGCCAGGAGAATAGCGGGGGGTGCAGATACGCAGTATTTT. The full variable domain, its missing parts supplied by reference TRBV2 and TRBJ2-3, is EPEVTQTPSHQVTQMGQEVILRCVPISNHLYFYWYRQILGQKVEFLVSFYNNEISEKSEIFDDQFSVERPDGSNFTLKIRSTKLEDSAMYFCARRIAGGADTQYFGPGTRLTVL.

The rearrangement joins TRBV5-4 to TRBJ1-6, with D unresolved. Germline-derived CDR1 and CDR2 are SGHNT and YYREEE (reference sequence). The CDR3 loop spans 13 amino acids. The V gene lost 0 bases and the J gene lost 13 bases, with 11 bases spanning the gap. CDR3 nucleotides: TGTGCCAGCAGCTTGGATACGGCCGGTCCCCTCCACTTT. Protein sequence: CASSLDTAGPLHF. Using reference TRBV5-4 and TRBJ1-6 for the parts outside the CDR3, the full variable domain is ETGVTQSPTHLIKTRGQQVTLRCSSQSGHNTVSWYQQALGQGPQFIFQYYREEENGRGNFPPRFSGLQFPNYSSELNVNALELDDSALYLCASSLDTAGPLHFGNGTRLTVT.

DNA for the CDR3: TGTGCCAGCAGGCAACAGGGAACGGGCTATGGCTACACCTTC. This encodes CASRQQGTGYGYTF. The chain uses TRBV27 and TRBJ1-2, with D possibly matching TRBD1 (6 bases). CDR1 is MNHEY and CDR2 is SMNVEV in the germline V gene (reference sequence). This CDR3 has 14 residues. Trimming removed 6 bases from V and 4 bases from J, with 15 bases in between.

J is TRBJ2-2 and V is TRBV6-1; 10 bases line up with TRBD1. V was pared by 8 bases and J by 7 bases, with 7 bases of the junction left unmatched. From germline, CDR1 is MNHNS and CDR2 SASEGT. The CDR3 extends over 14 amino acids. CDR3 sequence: CASARDRGFGELFF. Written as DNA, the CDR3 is TGTGCCAGCGCCCGGGACAGGGGCTTCGGGGAGCTGTTTTTT.

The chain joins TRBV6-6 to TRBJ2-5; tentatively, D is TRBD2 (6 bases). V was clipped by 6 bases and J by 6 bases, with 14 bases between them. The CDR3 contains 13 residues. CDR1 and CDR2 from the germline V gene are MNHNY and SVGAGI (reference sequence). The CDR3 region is CASRGGEVKTQYF. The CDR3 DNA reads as TGTGCCAGCAGGGGGGGTGAGGTCAAGACCCAGTACTTC.